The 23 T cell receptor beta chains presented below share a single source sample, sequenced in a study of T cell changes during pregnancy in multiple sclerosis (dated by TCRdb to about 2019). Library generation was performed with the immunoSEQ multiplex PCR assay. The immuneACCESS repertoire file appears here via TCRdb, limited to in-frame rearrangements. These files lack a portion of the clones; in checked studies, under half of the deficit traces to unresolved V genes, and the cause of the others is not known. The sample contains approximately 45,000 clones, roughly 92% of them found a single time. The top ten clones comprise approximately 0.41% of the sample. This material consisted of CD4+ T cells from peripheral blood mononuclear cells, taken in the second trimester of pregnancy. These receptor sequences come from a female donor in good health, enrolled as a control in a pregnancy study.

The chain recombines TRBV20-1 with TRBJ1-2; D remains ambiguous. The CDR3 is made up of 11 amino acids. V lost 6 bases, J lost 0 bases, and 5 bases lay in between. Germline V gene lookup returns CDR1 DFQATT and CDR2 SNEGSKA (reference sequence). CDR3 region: CSAVANYGYTF. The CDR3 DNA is TGCAGTGCAGTAGCTAACTATGGCTACACCTTC.

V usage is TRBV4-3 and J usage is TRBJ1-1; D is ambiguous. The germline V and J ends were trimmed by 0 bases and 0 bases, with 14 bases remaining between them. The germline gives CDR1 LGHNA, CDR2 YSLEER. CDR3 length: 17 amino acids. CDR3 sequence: CASSQDGENLLNTEAFF. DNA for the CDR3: TGCGCCAGCAGCCAAGACGGAGAGAACCTACTGAACACTGAAGCTTTCTTT.

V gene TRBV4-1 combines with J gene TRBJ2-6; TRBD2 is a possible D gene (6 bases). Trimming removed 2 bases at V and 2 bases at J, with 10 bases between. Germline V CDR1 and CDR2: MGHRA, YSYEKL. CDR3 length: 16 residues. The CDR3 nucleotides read TGCGCCAGCAGCCAAACCTCGGGGGCTGGGGCCAACGTCCTGACTTTC. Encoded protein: CASSQTSGAGANVLTF.

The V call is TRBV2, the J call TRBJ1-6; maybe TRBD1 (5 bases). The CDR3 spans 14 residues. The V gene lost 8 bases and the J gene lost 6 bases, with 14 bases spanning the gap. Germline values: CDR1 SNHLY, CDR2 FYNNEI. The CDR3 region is CASLEQGTNSPLHF. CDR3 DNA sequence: TGTGCCAGCCTGGAGCAGGGCACTAATTCACCCCTCCACTTT.

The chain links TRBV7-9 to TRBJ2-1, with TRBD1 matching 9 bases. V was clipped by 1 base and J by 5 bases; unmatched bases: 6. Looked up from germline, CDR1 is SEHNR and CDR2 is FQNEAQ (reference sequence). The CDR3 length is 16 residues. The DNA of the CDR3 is TGTGCCAGCAGCTTAGGGTCCGGACAGGGGAACAATGAGCAGTTCTTC. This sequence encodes CASSLGSGQGNNEQFF. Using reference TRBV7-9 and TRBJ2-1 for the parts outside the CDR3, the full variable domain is DTGVSQNPRHKITKRGQNVTFRCDPISEHNRLYWYRQTLGQGPEFLTYFQNEAQLEKSRLLSDRFSAERPKGSFSTLEIQRTEQGDSAMYLCASSLGSGQGNNEQFFGPGTRLTVL.

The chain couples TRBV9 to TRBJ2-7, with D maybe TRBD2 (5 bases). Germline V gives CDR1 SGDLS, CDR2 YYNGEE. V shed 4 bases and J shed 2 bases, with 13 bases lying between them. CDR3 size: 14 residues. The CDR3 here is CASSQRTVPYEQYF. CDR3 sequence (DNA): TGTGCCAGCAGCCAGCGGACTGTCCCCTACGAGCAGTACTTC.

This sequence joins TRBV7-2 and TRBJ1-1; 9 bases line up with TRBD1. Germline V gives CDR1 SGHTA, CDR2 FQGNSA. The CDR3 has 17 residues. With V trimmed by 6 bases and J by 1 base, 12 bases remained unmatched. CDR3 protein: CASSRWTGAAKNTEAFF. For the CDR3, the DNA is TGTGCCAGCAGTCGATGGACAGGGGCCGCCAAGAACACTGAAGCTTTCTTT.

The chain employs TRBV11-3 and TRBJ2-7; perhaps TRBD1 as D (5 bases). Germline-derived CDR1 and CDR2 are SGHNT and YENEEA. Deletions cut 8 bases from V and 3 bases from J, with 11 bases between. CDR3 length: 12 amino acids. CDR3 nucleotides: TGTGCCAGCCAGGGTCGAAGCTACGAGCAGTACTTC. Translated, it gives CASQGRSYEQYF. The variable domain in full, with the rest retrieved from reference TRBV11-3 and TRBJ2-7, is EAGVVQSPRYKIIEKKQPVAFWCNPISGHNTLYWYLQNLGQGPELLIRYENEEAVDDSQLPKDRFSAERLKGVDSTLKIQPAELGDSAVYLCASQGRSYEQYFGPGTRLTVT.

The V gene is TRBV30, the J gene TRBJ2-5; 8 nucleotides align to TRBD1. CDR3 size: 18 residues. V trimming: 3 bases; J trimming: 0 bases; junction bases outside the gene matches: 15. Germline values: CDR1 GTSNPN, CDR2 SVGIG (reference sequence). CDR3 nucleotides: TGTGCCTGGAGAGACGGACAGGGTTGGGAACTGTACCAAGAGACCCAGTACTTC. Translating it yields CAWRDGQGWELYQETQYF.

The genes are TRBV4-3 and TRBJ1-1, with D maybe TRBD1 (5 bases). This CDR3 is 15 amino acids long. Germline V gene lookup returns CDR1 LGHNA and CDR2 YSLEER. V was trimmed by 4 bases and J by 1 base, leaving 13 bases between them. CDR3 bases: TGCGCCAGCAGCCGGGAGGGGAGAGCGAACACTGAAGCTTTCTTT. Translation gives CASSREGRANTEAFF.

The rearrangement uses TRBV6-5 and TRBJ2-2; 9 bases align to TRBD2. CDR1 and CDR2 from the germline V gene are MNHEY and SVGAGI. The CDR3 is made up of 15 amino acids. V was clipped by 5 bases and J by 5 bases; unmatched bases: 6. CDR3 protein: CASSPLRGGTGELFF. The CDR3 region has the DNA TGTGCCAGCAGTCCCCTGCGGGGGGGTACCGGGGAGCTGTTTTTT.

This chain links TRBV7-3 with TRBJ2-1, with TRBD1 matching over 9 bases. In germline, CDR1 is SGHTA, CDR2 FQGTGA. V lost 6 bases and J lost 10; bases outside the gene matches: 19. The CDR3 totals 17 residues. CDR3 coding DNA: TGTGCCAGCAGAAATCCATCACAGGGGGCGCGAGAAGGGGAGCAGTTCTTC. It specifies CASRNPSQGAREGEQFF.

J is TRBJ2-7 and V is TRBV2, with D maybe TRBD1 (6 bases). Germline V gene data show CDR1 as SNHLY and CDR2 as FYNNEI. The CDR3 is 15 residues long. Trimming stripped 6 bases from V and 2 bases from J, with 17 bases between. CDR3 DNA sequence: TGTGCCAGCAGCACCCTCCCGGACAGTCCCTACGAGCAGTACTTC. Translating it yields CASSTLPDSPYEQYF.

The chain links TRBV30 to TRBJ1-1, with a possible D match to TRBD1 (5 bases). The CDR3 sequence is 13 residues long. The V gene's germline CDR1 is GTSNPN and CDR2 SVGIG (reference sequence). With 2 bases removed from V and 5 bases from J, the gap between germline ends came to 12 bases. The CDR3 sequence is CAWSKSQGTEAFF. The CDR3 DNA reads TGTGCCTGGAGTAAAAGCCAGGGTACTGAAGCTTTCTTT. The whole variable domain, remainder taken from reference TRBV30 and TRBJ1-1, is SQTIHQWPATLVQPVGSPLSLECTVEGTSNPNLYWYRQAAGRGLQLLFYSVGIGQISSEVPQNLSASRPQDRQFILSSKKLLLSDSGFYLCAWSKSQGTEAFFGQGTRLTVV.

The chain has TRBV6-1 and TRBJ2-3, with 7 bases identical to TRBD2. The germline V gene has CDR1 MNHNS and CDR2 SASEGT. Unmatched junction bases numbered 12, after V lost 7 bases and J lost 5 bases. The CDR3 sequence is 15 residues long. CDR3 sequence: CASTRGGVLEDTQYF. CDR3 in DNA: TGTGCCAGCACCCGCGGGGGAGTTCTCGAAGATACGCAGTATTTT.

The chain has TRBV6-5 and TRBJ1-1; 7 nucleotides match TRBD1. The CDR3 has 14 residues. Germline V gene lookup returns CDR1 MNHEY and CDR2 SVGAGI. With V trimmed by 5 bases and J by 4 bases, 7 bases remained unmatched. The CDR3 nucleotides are TGTGCCAGCAGTCTAAGACAGGGACCCACTGAAGCTTTCTTT. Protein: CASSLRQGPTEAFF.

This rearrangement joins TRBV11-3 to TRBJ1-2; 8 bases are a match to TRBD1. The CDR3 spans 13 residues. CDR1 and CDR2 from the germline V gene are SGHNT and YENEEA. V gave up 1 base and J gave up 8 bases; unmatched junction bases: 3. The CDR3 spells CASSLGRGRGYTF. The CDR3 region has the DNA TGTGCCAGCAGCTTAGGCAGGGGGCGAGGCTACACCTTC.

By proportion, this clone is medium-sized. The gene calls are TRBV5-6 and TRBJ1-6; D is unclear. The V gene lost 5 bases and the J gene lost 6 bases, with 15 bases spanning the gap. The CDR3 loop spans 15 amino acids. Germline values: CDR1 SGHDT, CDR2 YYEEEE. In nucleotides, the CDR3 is TGTGCCAGCAGTGTGGACGGCGGAGGTAATTCACCCCTCCACTTT. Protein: CASSVDGGGNSPLHF.

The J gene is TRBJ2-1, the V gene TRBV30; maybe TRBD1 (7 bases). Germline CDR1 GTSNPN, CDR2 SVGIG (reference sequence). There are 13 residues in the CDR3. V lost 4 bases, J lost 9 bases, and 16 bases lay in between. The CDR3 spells CAWNSRQGGEQFF. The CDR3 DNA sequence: TGTGCCTGGAATTCCCGCCAGGGGGGTGAGCAGTTCTTC. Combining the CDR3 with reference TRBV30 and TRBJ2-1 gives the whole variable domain SQTIHQWPATLVQPVGSPLSLECTVEGTSNPNLYWYRQAAGRGLQLLFYSVGIGQISSEVPQNLSASRPQDRQFILSSKKLLLSDSGFYLCAWNSRQGGEQFFGPGTRLTVL.

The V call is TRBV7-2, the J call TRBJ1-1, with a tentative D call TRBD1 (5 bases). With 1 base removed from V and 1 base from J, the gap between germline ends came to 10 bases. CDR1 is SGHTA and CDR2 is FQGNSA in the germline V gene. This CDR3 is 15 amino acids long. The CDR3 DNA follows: TGTGCCAGCAGCTTAGGGGGGGGAGGGAACACTGAAGCTTTCTTT. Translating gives CASSLGGGGNTEAFF.

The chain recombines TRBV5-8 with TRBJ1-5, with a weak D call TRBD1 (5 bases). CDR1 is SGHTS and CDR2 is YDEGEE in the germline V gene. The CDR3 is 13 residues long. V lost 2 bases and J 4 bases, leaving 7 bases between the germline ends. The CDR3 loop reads CASSFRGNQPQHF. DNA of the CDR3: TGTGCCAGCAGCTTTAGGGGTAATCAGCCCCAGCATTTT.

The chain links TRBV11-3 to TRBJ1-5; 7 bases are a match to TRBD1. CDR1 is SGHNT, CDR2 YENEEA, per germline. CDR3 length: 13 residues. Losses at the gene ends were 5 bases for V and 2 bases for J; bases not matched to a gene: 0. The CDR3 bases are TGTGCCAGCAGCACAGGGGGCAATCAGCCCCAGCATTTT. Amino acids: CASSTGGNQPQHF.

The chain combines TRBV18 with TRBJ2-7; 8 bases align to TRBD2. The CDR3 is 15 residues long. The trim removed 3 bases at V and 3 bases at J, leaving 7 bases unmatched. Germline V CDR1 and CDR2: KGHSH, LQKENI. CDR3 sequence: CASSPRSGGYYEQYF. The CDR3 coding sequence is TGTGCCAGCTCACCTCGCAGCGGGGGATACTACGAGCAGTACTTC.